These 29 T cell receptor beta chains originate from one sample sequenced in a study of fetal regulatory T cell absence and autoimmunity. Data came from immunoSEQ multiplex PCR; TCRdb stores just in-frame clones and leaves some out. In the table there are 85,000 to 100,000 clones, around 72% of which are singletons. The material sequenced was pancreas tissue. Every receptor here comes from a male donor with IPEX syndrome.

J is TRBJ2-3 and V is TRBV5-8; D uncertain. Germline V lookup: CDR1 SGHTS, CDR2 YDEGEE. With 1 base removed from V and 0 bases from J, the gap between germline ends came to 9 bases. This CDR3 contains 15 residues. The CDR3 DNA sequence: TGTGCCAGCAGCTTGTGGTCCACTAGCACAGATACGCAGTATTTT. Translating gives CASSLWSTSTDTQYF.

The table lists this clone with a few counts. The V gene is TRBV11-2, the J gene TRBJ2-3; maybe TRBD1 (6 bases). The V gene lost 5 bases and the J gene lost 0 bases, with 12 bases spanning the gap. CDR1 is SGHAT, CDR2 FQNNGV, per germline. This CDR3 has 15 residues. The CDR3 DNA reads as TGTGCCAGCAGCCAACAGGGTCCTAGCACAGATACGCAGTATTTT. Translating gives CASSQQGPSTDTQYF.

This clone was counted only a few times. The V gene is TRBV29-1, the J gene TRBJ1-4; 9 nucleotides agree with TRBD1. This CDR3 has 13 residues. Germline V gene data show CDR1 as SQVTM and CDR2 as ANQGSEA. Trimming removed 4 bases from V and 8 bases from J; junction bases left unmatched: 5. The CDR3 sequence is CSVGDRASEKLFF. The CDR3 DNA reads TGCAGCGTTGGGGACAGGGCGAGCGAAAAACTGTTTTTT.

The chain uses TRBV7-9 and TRBJ2-3; possible D gene TRBD2, 6 bases. CDR3 length: 16 residues. With 1 base removed from V and 2 bases from J, the gap between germline ends came to 13 bases. Looked up from germline, CDR1 is SEHNR and CDR2 is FQNEAQ (reference sequence). CDR3 sequence reads: CASSLVGGLNTDTQYF. The CDR3 nucleotides are TGTGCCAGCAGCTTAGTGGGGGGTCTAAACACAGATACGCAGTATTTT.

V and J are TRBV18 and TRBJ1-1; no firm D call. The germline CDR1 and CDR2 sequences are KGHSH and LQKENI. The V and J ends lost 4 bases and 1 base respectively, with 4 bases between them. This CDR3 contains 12 residues. The CDR3 region has the DNA TGTGCCAGCTCACGACAGAACACTGAAGCTTTCTTT. Residues: CASSRQNTEAFF.

The J gene is TRBJ2-5, the V gene TRBV5-1; 8 bases are shared with TRBD2. V shed 3 bases and J 5 bases; nucleotides not matched to a gene: 6. The CDR3 covers 14 residues. The V gene's germline CDR1 is SGHRS and CDR2 YFSETQ. CDR3 nucleotide sequence: TGCGCCAGCAGCTGGACTAGCCATAGGGAGACCCAGTACTTC. Its protein is CASSWTSHRETQYF.

This clone was recorded once. V usage is TRBV5-1 and J usage is TRBJ1-5, with D perhaps matching TRBD1 (5 bases). The germline CDR1 and CDR2 sequences are SGHRS and YFSETQ. The CDR3 covers 15 residues. The germline V and J ends were trimmed by 0 bases and 0 bases, with 7 bases remaining between them. CDR3 loop: CASSLGGYSNQPQHF. CDR3 coding DNA: TGCGCCAGCAGCTTGGGGGGGTATAGCAATCAGCCCCAGCATTTT.

This clone was recorded only once. The V and J genes are TRBV30 and TRBJ1-1, with D perhaps matching TRBD1 (6 bases). CDR1 is GTSNPN, CDR2 SVGIG, per germline (reference sequence). This CDR3 region has 11 residues. V was trimmed by 1 base and J by 6 bases, leaving 6 bases between them. Here the CDR3 DNA reads TGTGCCTGGAGTGGACAGGCTGAAGCTTTCTTT. Translation gives CAWSGQAEAFF. Together with reference TRBV30 and TRBJ1-1, the CDR3 gives the full variable domain: SQTIHQWPATLVQPVGSPLSLECTVEGTSNPNLYWYRQAAGRGLQLLFYSVGIGQISSEVPQNLSASRPQDRQFILSSKKLLLSDSGFYLCAWSGQAEAFFGQGTRLTVV.

A note on this clone: A much larger clone differs from this one at a single base, so this may be a read error. The rearrangement uses TRBV11-2 and TRBJ2-3; no definite D call. From germline, CDR1 is SGHAT and CDR2 FQNNGV. Trimming stripped 1 base from V and 1 base from J, with 3 bases between. The CDR3 runs to 13 residues. The CDR3 region has the DNA TGTGCCAGCAGCTTAGGGGGCACAGATACGCAGTATTTT. This encodes CASSLGGTDTQYF. Full variable domain (outside the CDR3, taken from reference TRBV11-2 and TRBJ2-3): EAGVAQSPRYKIIEKRQSVAFWCNPISGHATLYWYQQILGQGPKLLIQFQNNGVVDDSQLPKDRFSAERLKGVDSTLKIQPAKLEDSAVYLCASSLGGTDTQYFGPGTRLTVL.

V is TRBV14 and J is TRBJ1-2; 7 positions agree with TRBD1. After removal of 3 bases from V and 5 bases from J, the junction contained 3 bases not matched to a gene. Germline V CDR1 and CDR2: SGHDN, FVKESK. This CDR3 has 13 amino acids. The CDR3 here is CASSHFRGYGYTF. The CDR3, as DNA: TGTGCCAGCAGCCATTTCAGGGGGTATGGCTACACCTTC. The full variable domain, completed using reference TRBV14 and TRBJ1-2, is EAGVTQFPSHSVIEKGQTVTLRCDPISGHDNLYWYRRVMGKEIKFLLHFVKESKQDESGMPNNRFLAERTGGTYSTLKVQPAELEDSGVYFCASSHFRGYGYTFGSGTRLTVV.

The V gene is TRBV5-1, the J gene TRBJ1-1; D is possibly TRBD1 (5 bases). Trimming cost V 7 bases and J 1 base, with 11 bases left between them. In germline, CDR1 is SGHRS, CDR2 YFSETQ. The CDR3 extends over 13 amino acids. The DNA of the CDR3 is TGCGCCAGCGCTCTCGGGGGGAACACTGAAGCTTTCTTT. It codes for CASALGGNTEAFF.

This rearrangement joins TRBV7-9 to TRBJ2-7; no firm D call. V was cut by 1 base and J by 3 bases, with 7 bases left in between. Germline CDR1 reads SEHNR; CDR2 reads FQNEAQ (reference sequence). This CDR3 is built from 13 residues. The CDR3 spells CASSLVPIYEQYF. The CDR3 DNA is TGTGCCAGCAGCTTAGTGCCTATCTACGAGCAGTACTTC.

The chain links TRBV6-5 to TRBJ2-3; 7 positions match TRBD2. This CDR3 contains 13 residues. CDR1 and CDR2 from the germline V gene are MNHEY and SVGAGI. Trimming at V came to 6 bases and at J to 9 bases, leaving 9 bases not matched to a gene. The CDR3 DNA reads TGTGCCAGCAGCTCTGGACTAGTTGAAACGCAGTATTTT. It codes for CASSSGLVETQYF.

This clone was seen just once. The V call is TRBV9, the J call TRBJ2-1, with no clear D. This CDR3 is 15 amino acids long. Germline CDR1 is SGDLS and CDR2 is YYNGEE. The V and J ends lost 0 bases and 0 bases respectively, with 7 bases between them. The CDR3 sequence is CASSVDIASYNEQFF. CDR3 coding DNA: TGTGCCAGCAGCGTAGATATCGCCTCCTACAATGAGCAGTTCTTC.

The chain combines TRBV5-1 with TRBJ2-2, with 7 bases that match TRBD2. CDR3 length: 16 residues. Germline V gene data show CDR1 as SGHRS and CDR2 as YFSETQ. J lost 2 bases, V lost 2 bases, and 6 bases had no gene match. CDR3 sequence: CASSFPGRGNTGELFF. The CDR3 DNA is TGCGCCAGCAGCTTTCCGGGGAGGGGCAACACCGGGGAGCTGTTTTTT. Filled out from reference TRBV5-1 and TRBJ2-2, the complete variable domain reads KAGVTQTPRYLIKTRGQQVTLSCSPISGHRSVSWYQQTPGQGLQFLFEYFSETQRNKGNFPGRFSGRQFSNSRSEMNVSTLELGDSALYLCASSFPGRGNTGELFFGEGSRLTVL.

This chain joins TRBV4-1 and TRBJ2-7; 9 bases line up with TRBD1. CDR3 length equals 16 residues. CDR1 MGHRA and CDR2 YSYEKL come from the germline V gene. J was trimmed by 2 bases and V by 1 base; bases with no gene match: 6. This CDR3 is CASSQVSRQGAYEQYF. The CDR3 nucleotides are TGCGCCAGCAGCCAAGTAAGTCGACAGGGGGCCTACGAGCAGTACTTC.

A note on this clone: One end of the junction does not line up with germline, which may come from a read error. The chain links TRBV7-9 to TRBJ2-2, with 7 positions matching TRBD1. The CDR3 is 15 residues long. Germline V gene data show CDR1 as SEHNR and CDR2 as FQNEAQ (reference sequence). CDR3 amino acids: CASTLDRVNTGELFF. The CDR3 DNA is TGTGCCAGCACCTTAGACAGGGTCAACACCGGGGAGCTGTTTTTT. Full variable domain (rest looked up from reference TRBV7-9 and TRBJ2-2): DTGVSQNPRHKITKRGQNVTFRCDPISEHNRLYWYRQTLGQGPEFLTYFQNEAQLEKSRLLSDRFSAERPKGSFSTLEIQRTEQGDSAMYLCASTLDRVNTGELFFGEGSRLTVL.

The chain joins TRBV7-7 to TRBJ2-2; D ambiguous. Germline CDR1 SSHAT, CDR2 FNYEAQ (reference sequence). There are 11 residues in the CDR3. The V gene lost 0 bases and the J gene lost 7 bases, with 0 bases spanning the gap. In nucleotides, the CDR3 is TGTGCCAGCAGCTTAGCCGGGGAGCTGTTTTTT. Translated: CASSLAGELFF.

The chain combines TRBV14 with TRBJ2-3, with 8 positions matching TRBD2. The ends lost 5 bases at V and 5 bases at J; junction bases unmatched: 9. Germline lookup yields CDR1 SGHDN and CDR2 FVKESK. This CDR3 is built from 15 residues. CDR3 residues: CASSAQREWGDTQYF. The CDR3 bases are TGTGCCAGCAGCGCCCAGCGGGAGTGGGGAGATACGCAGTATTTT.

The chain has TRBV5-1 and TRBJ2-2, with D perhaps TRBD1 or TRBD2 (5 bases each). This CDR3 region has 11 residues. Trimming cost V 7 bases and J 5 bases, with 6 bases left between them. Looked up from germline, CDR1 is SGHRS and CDR2 is YFSETQ. As DNA, the CDR3 is TGCGCCAGCGGGGGTACCGGGGAGCTGTTTTTT. Translating gives CASGGTGELFF.

The chain carries TRBV6-4 and TRBJ2-3, with 8 bases fitting TRBD2. Looked up from germline, CDR1 is MRHNA and CDR2 is SNTAGT. This CDR3 region has 14 residues. With V trimmed by 5 bases and J by 1 base, 2 bases remained unmatched. The CDR3 reads CASSPRGGTDTQYF. CDR3 DNA sequence: TGTGCCAGCAGTCCGCGGGGGGGCACAGATACGCAGTATTTT.

The chain carries TRBV9 and TRBJ2-3; 8 bases map to TRBD1. The CDR3 has 14 residues. Germline V gene lookup returns CDR1 SGDLS and CDR2 YYNGEE. V was pared by 1 base and J by 4 bases, with 2 bases of the junction left unmatched. As DNA, the CDR3 is TGTGCCAGCAGCGTATGGACAGGGTCAGATACGCAGTATTTT. Encoded protein: CASSVWTGSDTQYF.

The chain is built from TRBV4-1 and TRBJ2-3; 7 bases fit TRBD2. The J segment lost 1 base and the V segment lost 4 bases, leaving 5 bases of the junction unmatched. CDR1 and CDR2 from the germline V gene are MGHRA and YSYEKL. This CDR3 is 15 amino acids long. In DNA, the CDR3 is TGCGCCAGCAGCCCAATCCGGGGGGGCACAGATACGCAGTATTTT. Amino acid sequence: CASSPIRGGTDTQYF.

This chain links TRBV7-2 with TRBJ2-3; no reliable D call. Trimming removed 0 bases at V and 0 bases at J, with 7 bases between. The CDR3 extends over 15 amino acids. Germline CDR1 SGHTA, CDR2 FQGNSA. CDR3 residues: CASSLAGFSTDTQYF. The CDR3 DNA sequence: TGTGCCAGCAGCTTAGCGGGGTTCAGCACAGATACGCAGTATTTT.

The DNA of the CDR3 is TGTGCCAGCAGAGCCGGGACAGGGGAAACCTACGAGCAGTACTTC. Translating gives CASRAGTGETYEQYF. The rearrangement links TRBV6-1 to TRBJ2-7; 10 positions agree with TRBD1. V was pared by 6 bases and J by 2 bases, with 7 bases of the junction left unmatched. Germline V gene sequence: CDR1 MNHNS, CDR2 SASEGT. This CDR3 is built from 15 residues.

This rearrangement joins TRBV29-1 to TRBJ1-5; 7 nucleotides align to TRBD1. Germline CDR1 is SQVTM and CDR2 is ANQGSEA. With 4 bases clipped from V and 1 base from J, the junction kept 4 bases outside the gene matches. The CDR3 is 14 amino acids. DNA of the CDR3: TGCAGCGTTGTGGCAGGGGGGAGCAATCAGCCCCAGCATTTT. This codes for CSVVAGGSNQPQHF.

The J gene is TRBJ1-3, the V gene TRBV21-1. TRBV21-1 is annotated as a pseudogene. The length of the CDR3 is 16 residues. The CDR3 is CASSKMPRATGNTIYF. DNA of the CDR3: TGTGCCAGCAGCAAAATGCCCCGGGCCACTGGAAACACCATATATTTT.

The chain employs TRBV19 and TRBJ1-3; 7 bases map to TRBD1. V lost 6 bases, J lost 5 bases, and 10 bases stayed unmatched. CDR3 length: 15 residues. Germline V gives CDR1 LNHDA, CDR2 SQIVND (reference sequence). The CDR3 bases are TGTGCCAGTAGCGACCTTCACAGGGGACGAAACACCATATATTTT. Protein sequence: CASSDLHRGRNTIYF.

This chain joins TRBV30 and TRBJ2-7; possibly TRBD1 or TRBD2 for D (6 bases each). The CDR3 has 16 residues. Trimming stripped 4 bases from V and 2 bases from J, with 21 bases between. CDR1 GTSNPN and CDR2 SVGIG come from the germline V gene (reference sequence). CDR3 DNA: TGTGCCTGGAAGGCGGGAAATTGGGGGCCTGCCTACGAGCAGTACTTC. Protein sequence: CAWKAGNWGPAYEQYF.